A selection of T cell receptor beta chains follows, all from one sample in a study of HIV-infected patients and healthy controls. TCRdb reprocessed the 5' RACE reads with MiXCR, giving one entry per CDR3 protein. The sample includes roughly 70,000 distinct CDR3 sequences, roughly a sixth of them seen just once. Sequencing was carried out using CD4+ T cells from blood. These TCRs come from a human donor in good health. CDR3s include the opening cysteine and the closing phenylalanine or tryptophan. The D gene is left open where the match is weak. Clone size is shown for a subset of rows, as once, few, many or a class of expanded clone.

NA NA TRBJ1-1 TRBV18 CASSPETNYRVRAFF TGTGCCAGCTCACCGGAAACAAACTACAGGGTGCGGGCTTTCTTT
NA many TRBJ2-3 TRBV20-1 CSARVPNPGLQYF TGCAGTGCTAGAGTGCCCAACCCAGGTTTGCAGTATTTT
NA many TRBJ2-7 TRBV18 CASSPLTGEQYF TGTGCCAGCTCACCCCTTACTGGCGAGCAGTACTTC
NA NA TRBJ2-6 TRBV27 CASRSYSGANVLTF TGTGCCAGCAGAAGCTACTCTGGGGCCAACGTCCTGACTTTC
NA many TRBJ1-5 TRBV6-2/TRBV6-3 CASTRGRYSNQPQHF TGTGCCAGTACTAGAGGGAGATATAGCAATCAGCCCCAGCATTTT
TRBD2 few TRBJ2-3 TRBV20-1 CSAREGSGGAGTQYF TGCAGTGCTAGAGAGGGTAGCGGGGGGGCTGGGACGCAGTATTTT
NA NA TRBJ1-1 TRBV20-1 CKAGTNTEAFF TGCAAGGCAGGGACTAACACTGAAGCTTTCTTT
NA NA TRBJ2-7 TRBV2 CASSNGPSYEQYF TGTGCCAGCAGTAACGGGCCATCCTACGAGCAGTACTTC
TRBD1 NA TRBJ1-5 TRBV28 CATLRETGMRQPQHF TGTGCCACCCTACGGGAGACAGGGATGCGGCAGCCCCAGCATTTT
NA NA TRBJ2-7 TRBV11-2 CASSTYGARAEQYF TGTGCCAGCAGCACCTACGGGGCCAGGGCCGAGCAGTACTTC
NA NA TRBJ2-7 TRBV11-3 CASSPTKSYEQYF TGTGCCAGCAGCCCCACCAAATCCTACGAGCAGTACTTC
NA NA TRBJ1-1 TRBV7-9 CASSYQRHEAFF TGTGCCAGCAGCTACCAGCGCCATGAAGCTTTCTTT
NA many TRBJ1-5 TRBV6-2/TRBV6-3 CASSYLGRNQPQHF TGTGCCAGCAGTTACTTGGGGAGGAATCAGCCCCAGCATTTT
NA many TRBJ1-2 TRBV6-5 CASSSEFRAAYGYTF TGTGCCAGCAGTTCGGAATTCAGGGCCGCGTATGGCTACACCTTC
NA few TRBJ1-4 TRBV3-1 CASSQGTAGEKLFF TGTGCCAGCAGCCAAGGGACGGCCGGTGAAAAACTGTTTTTT
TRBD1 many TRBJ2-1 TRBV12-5 CATKGVRGRNEQFF TGTGCTACCAAAGGGGTGAGGGGGCGGAATGAGCAGTTCTTC
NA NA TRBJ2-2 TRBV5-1 CASSIRGISGNTGELFF TGCGCCAGCAGCATTAGGGGGATATCTGGGAACACCGGGGAGCTGTTTTTT
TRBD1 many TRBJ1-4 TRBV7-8 CASAPGQALEKLFF TGTGCCAGCGCCCCGGGACAGGCCCTTGAAAAACTGTTTTTT
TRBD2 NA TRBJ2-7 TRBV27 CASSFEVAGGYEQYF TGTGCCAGCAGTTTTGAAGTAGCGGGGGGCTACGAGCAGTACTTC
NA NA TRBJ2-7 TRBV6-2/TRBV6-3 CASSPGQLYEQYF TGTGCCAGCAGCCCGGGACAACTCTACGAGCAGTACTTC
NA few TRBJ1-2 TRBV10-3 CAISESTGGYTF TGTGCCATCAGTGAGTCTACGGGTGGCTACACCTTC
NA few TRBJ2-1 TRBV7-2 CASSLAFAINEQFF TGTGCCAGCAGCTTAGCGTTCGCGATCAATGAGCAGTTCTTC
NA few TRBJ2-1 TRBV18 CASSRDQSNNEQFF TGTGCCAGCTCACGGGACCAATCCAACAATGAGCAGTTCTTC
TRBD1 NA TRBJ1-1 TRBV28 CASSWDRTSRTEAFF TGTGCCAGCAGTTGGGACAGGACTTCGAGGACTGAAGCTTTCTTT
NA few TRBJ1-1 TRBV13 CASSSHRVRIGTEAFF TGTGCCAGCAGCTCTCACAGGGTGCGGATTGGGACTGAAGCTTTCTTT
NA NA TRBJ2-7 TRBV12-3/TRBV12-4 CASTTRGRGEQYF TGTGCCAGCACCACAAGGGGGAGGGGCGAGCAGTACTTC
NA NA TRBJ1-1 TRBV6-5 CASRPGGAVTEAFF TGTGCCAGCAGACCGGGGGGCGCGGTCACTGAAGCTTTCTTT
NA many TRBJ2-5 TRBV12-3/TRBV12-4 CASSPSGKQETQYF TGTGCCAGCAGCCCCTCTGGCAAACAAGAGACCCAGTACTTC
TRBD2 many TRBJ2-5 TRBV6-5 CASSYSPGLAKETQYF TGTGCCAGCAGTTACTCTCCAGGACTAGCGAAAGAGACCCAGTACTTC
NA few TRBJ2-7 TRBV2 CAGARDGGREQYF TGTGCCGGCGCCCGGGACGGAGGCAGAGAGCAGTACTTC
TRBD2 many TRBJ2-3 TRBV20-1 CSARDPKRGYTDTQYF TGCAGTGCTAGAGATCCTAAGCGGGGGTACACAGATACGCAGTATTTT
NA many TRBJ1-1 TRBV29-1 CSVVSWEGPREAFF TGCAGCGTCGTGAGCTGGGAAGGTCCCCGTGAAGCTTTCTTT
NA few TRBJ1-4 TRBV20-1 CSARTSTNEKLFF TGCAGTGCGAGAACCTCAACTAATGAAAAACTGTTTTTT
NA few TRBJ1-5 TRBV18 CASSQTVNQPQHF TGTGCCAGCTCACAGACAGTCAATCAGCCCCAGCATTTT
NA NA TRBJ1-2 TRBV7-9 CASSQRVAGNYGYTF TGTGCCAGCAGTCAACGGGTGGCCGGGAACTATGGCTACACCTTC
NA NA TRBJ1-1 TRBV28 CASTHPLGLEAFF TGTGCCAGCACCCACCCGTTGGGGCTAGAAGCTTTCTTT
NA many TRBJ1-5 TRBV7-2 CASSLVQGFSNQPQHF TGTGCCAGCAGCTTAGTACAGGGCTTTAGCAATCAGCCCCAGCATTTT
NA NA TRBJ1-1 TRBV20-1 CSAPNRWENTEAFF TGCAGTGCTCCGAATCGCTGGGAGAACACTGAAGCTTTCTTT